The following is a T cell receptor (beta chain) sequence with its context. This record belongs to a study of PD-L1 blockade in urothelial cancer. Whole-study context: The patients first took atezolizumab at some point between 2014 and 2015, receiving 1,200 mg intravenously every 3 weeks. Blood was analyzed 3 weeks (second dose) and 6 weeks after treatment start. Researchers found blood samples held a median of 141,255 T cells.

The V end was cut by 0 bases, the J end by 0 bases, with 15 bases between. This CDR3 is built from 17 residues. Germline-derived CDR1 and CDR2 are GTSNPN and SVGIG (reference sequence). Time point indicated: pretreatment peripheral blood. PCRs were each spiked with synthetic TCR analog templates. Generated by immunoSEQ multiplex PCR, the TCRdb table keeps only in-frame clones and is missing some. Of fewer than 100,000 clones listed, roughly 80% were seen once; the top ten hold about 7.4%. The sequencing here drew on PBMCs, taken around atezolizumab (anti-PD-L1) treatment. The chain recombines TRBV30 with TRBJ2-1; D is uncertain. The receptor was derived from a man aged 35 to 55 with urothelial cancer. CDR3 in DNA: TGTGCCTGGAGTGTAATGCGTCCGAAGAGCTCCTACAATGAGCAGTTCTTC. Translation: CAWSVMRPKSSYNEQFF.